A selection of T cell receptor beta chains follows, all from one sample in a study of CD8 T cells in ankylosing spondylitis. Via MiXCR, TCRdb re-called the 5' RACE reads, giving one row per CDR3 protein. The repertoire holds around 150,000 distinct CDR3 sequences, with roughly 31% as singletons. Sequenced sample: synovial fluid, either unsorted or a sorted T cell fraction (not recorded which). The receptors come from a male donor with ankylosing spondylitis. CDR3s include the opening cysteine and the closing phenylalanine or tryptophan. Clone size is given for some rows only: seen once, a few or many times, or a class if the clone is expanded.

j_call clone_size v_call cdr3_aa
TRBJ2-1 few TRBV12-3/TRBV12-4 CASRPPGREGNEQFF
TRBJ2-3 many TRBV4-1 CASSQGQFTDTQYF
TRBJ2-7 - TRBV3-1 CASSQDGGPPYEQYF
TRBJ1-5 few TRBV20-1 CSARDQRGLGNQPQHF
TRBJ2-1 - TRBV27 CASRATSGGLYNEQFF
TRBJ2-3 - TRBV15 CATSRDSGGGSTQYF
TRBJ2-1 - TRBV25-1 CASRISSSEQFF
TRBJ2-1 few TRBV29-1 CSAPGLAGGRNEQFF
TRBJ2-3 - TRBV27 CASSLTVSTDTQYF
TRBJ2-3 - TRBV29-1 CSVGASGVTDTQYF
TRBJ1-1 many TRBV12-3/TRBV12-4 CASSRNSNTEAFF
TRBJ2-1 - TRBV7-2 CASSLGGSSVNNEQFF
TRBJ1-1 many TRBV28 CASRREGGEAFF
TRBJ2-7 - TRBV13 CASSSDPTSFGEQYF
TRBJ1-6 many TRBV10-3 CAISDGAGDNSPLHF
TRBJ2-3 - TRBV10-3 CAISRADTQYF
TRBJ2-5 - TRBV10-3 CAISEGAETQYF
TRBJ2-1 few TRBV7-9 CASSLLDWGNEQFF
TRBJ2-5 - TRBV3-1 CASSHLGTSGGETQYF
TRBJ1-1 - TRBV5-1 CASSLSSQPNTEAFF
TRBJ2-7 few TRBV5-1 CASSIGTLEQYF
TRBJ2-2 few TRBV4-3 CASSQVTGELFF
TRBJ2-7 - TRBV29-1 CSVEVTGGSEQYF
TRBJ2-3 - TRBV4-3 CASSQGYGTDTQYF
TRBJ2-1 many TRBV10-3 CAATGTGAHNEQFF
TRBJ2-1 many TRBV27 CASSTQGAAEQFF
TRBJ2-1 - TRBV27 CASRPGGLFYNEQFF
TRBJ2-1 - TRBV5-1 CASSFDMRGMNEQFF
TRBJ2-2 - TRBV20-1 CSARYLAGISGELFF
TRBJ1-2 many TRBV5-6 CASSLSGTGRRSYGYTF
TRBJ1-2 - TRBV2 CASSERTTGDYGYTF
TRBJ2-3 few TRBV28 CASRKGGTDTQYF
TRBJ2-7 - TRBV6-5 CASSLVLPPYEQYF
TRBJ2-1 many TRBV11-2 CASSLLARQRASSYNEQFF
TRBJ2-1 - TRBV7-2 CASSFWQGGDNEQFF
TRBJ2-2 - TRBV5-1 CASSLAGGGTGELFF
TRBJ2-2 - TRBV12-3/TRBV12-4 CASTRRAGGPHGELFF
TRBJ1-5 - TRBV15 CATSTLDSQPQHF
TRBJ1-6 - TRBV25-1 CASSHNRDRYNSPLHF
TRBJ1-5 - TRBV3-1 CASSKDVPSQGQPQHF
TRBJ2-7 few TRBV7-9 CASSFVPYEQYF
TRBJ2-3 - TRBV7-2 CASSTRQGPDTQYF